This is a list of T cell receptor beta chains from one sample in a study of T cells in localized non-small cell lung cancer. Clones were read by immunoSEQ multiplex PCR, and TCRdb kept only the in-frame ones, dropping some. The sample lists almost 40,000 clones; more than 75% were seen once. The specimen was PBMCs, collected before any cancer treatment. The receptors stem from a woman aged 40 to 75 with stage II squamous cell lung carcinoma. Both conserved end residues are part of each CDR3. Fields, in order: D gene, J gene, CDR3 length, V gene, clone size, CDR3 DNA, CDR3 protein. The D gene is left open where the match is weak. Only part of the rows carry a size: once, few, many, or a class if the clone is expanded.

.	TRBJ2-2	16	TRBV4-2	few	TGTGCCAGCAGCCACGGGGGGACAGTAAACACCGGGGAGCTGTTTTTT	CASSHGGTVNTGELFF
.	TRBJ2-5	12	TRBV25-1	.	TGTGCCAGCAGAAGGGGAAAAGAGACCCAGTACTTC	CASRRGKETQYF
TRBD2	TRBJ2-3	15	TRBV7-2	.	TGTGCCAGCAGCTCACAGTCCGGGGGGACAGATACGCAGTATTTT	CASSSQSGGTDTQYF
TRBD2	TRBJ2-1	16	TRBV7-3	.	TGTGCCAGCAGCACGAGCGGGAGCGGCCTTTACAATGAGCAGTTCTTC	CASSTSGSGLYNEQFF
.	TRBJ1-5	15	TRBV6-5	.	TGTGCCAGCACTCCGAGCGGGGGCCATCAGCAGCCCCAGCATTTT	CASTPSGGHQQPQHF
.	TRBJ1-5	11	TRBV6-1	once	TGTGCCAGCAGCTACGGGACGTCCCAGCATTTT	CASSYGTSQHF
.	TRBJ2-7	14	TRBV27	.	TGTGCCAGCAGGTCTACAGGAGCCTCCTACGAGCAGTACTTC	CASRSTGASYEQYF
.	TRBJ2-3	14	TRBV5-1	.	TGCGCCAGCAGCTTGTCGGTAGATTCAGATACGCAGTATTTT	CASSLSVDSDTQYF
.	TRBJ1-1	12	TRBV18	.	TGTGCCAGCTCACCGAGGGGCCCTGAAGCTTTCTTT	CASSPRGPEAFF
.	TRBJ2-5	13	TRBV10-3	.	TGTGCCATCAACGGGGGCCAAGGGGAGACCCAGTACTTC	CAINGGQGETQYF
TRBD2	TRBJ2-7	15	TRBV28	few	TGTGCCAGCAGTTATTCGGTAGCGGGAGCCTACGAGCAGTACTTC	CASSYSVAGAYEQYF
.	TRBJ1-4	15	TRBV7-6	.	TGTGCCAGCAGCTTCAACCTACTTGGGGATGAAAAACTGTTTTTT	CASSFNLLGDEKLFF
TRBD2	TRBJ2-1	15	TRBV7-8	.	TGTGCCAGCACCTCGGGACTAGCGGCCTACAATGAGCAGTTCTTC	CASTSGLAAYNEQFF
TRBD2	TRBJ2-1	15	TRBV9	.	TGTGCCAGCAGCGTTGAAGCGGGAGGGCCAGGGGAGCAGTTCTTC	CASSVEAGGPGEQFF
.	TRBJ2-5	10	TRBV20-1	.	TGCAGTGCTAGTCAAGAGACCCAGTACTTC	CSASQETQYF
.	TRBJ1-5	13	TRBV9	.	TGTGCCAGCAGTCGGGGGGGCAATCAGCCCCAGCATTTT	CASSRGGNQPQHF
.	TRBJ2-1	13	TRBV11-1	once	TGTGCCAGCAGCTCCCAAGGGGCAAATGAGCAGTTCTTC	CASSSQGANEQFF
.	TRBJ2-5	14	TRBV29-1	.	TGCAGCGTCCCCGGGCAGGGGCCGCAAGAGACCCAGTACTTC	CSVPGQGPQETQYF
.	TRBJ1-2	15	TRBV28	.	TGTGCCAGCAGTTTAACCGTCTCGGGACCCCTGGGCTACACCTTC	CASSLTVSGPLGYTF
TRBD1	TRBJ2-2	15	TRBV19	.	TGTGCCAATCGGACAGGGGGAATTTGGACCGGGGAGCTGTTTTTT	CANRTGGIWTGELFF
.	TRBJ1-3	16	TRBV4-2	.	TGTGCCAGCAGCCAAGGGGAGGGAAGCTCTGGAAACACCATATATTTT	CASSQGEGSSGNTIYF
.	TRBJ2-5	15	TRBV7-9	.	TGTGCCAGCAGCTTAAGTGCGCCGTACCAAGAGACCCAGTACTTC	CASSLSAPYQETQYF
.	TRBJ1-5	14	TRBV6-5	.	TGTGCCAGCAGACCTTTACTTAGCAATCAGCCCCAGCATTTT	CASRPLLSNQPQHF
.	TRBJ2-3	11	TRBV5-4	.	TGTGCCGCAACCGCGGGTTTCACGCAGTATTTT	CAATAGFTQYF
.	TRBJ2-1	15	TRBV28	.	TGTGCCAGCAGTTCTACCCTGACCGGTTACAATGAGCAGTTCTTC	CASSSTLTGYNEQFF
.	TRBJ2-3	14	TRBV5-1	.	TGCGCCAGCAGCTTGGACGGCTCCACAGATACGCAGTATTTT	CASSLDGSTDTQYF
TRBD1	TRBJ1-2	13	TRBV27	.	TGTGCCAGCAGTTTCCGGGACAGGGGAATTTACACCTTC	CASSFRDRGIYTF
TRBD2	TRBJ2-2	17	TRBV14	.	TGTGCCAGCAGCCTACTTAGCGGGAGGGCGAACACCGGGGAGCTGTTTTTT	CASSLLSGRANTGELFF
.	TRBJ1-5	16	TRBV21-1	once	TGTGCCAGCAGCCGTTCAACGGGGGGGGCGGAACAGCCCCAGCATTTT	CASSRSTGGAEQPQHF
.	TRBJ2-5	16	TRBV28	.	TGTGCCAGCAGTCTTCCGGGGGCCGGTGCCGGAGAGACCCAGTACTTC	CASSLPGAGAGETQYF
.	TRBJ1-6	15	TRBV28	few	TGTGCCAGCAGTTTATGGGGTTCTGAGGGTTCACCCCTCCACTTT	CASSLWGSEGSPLHF
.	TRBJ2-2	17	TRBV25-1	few	TGTGCCAGCAGTGCTTCCACGGACACCTTGAACACCGGGGAGCTGTTTTTT	CASSASTDTLNTGELFF
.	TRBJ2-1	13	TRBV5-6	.	TGTGCCAGCAGCTTAGGGGGTTACAATGAGCAGTTCTTC	CASSLGGYNEQFF
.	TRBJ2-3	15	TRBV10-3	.	TGTGCCATCAGTGAGCCCGAGACAGGTGGTGATACGCAGTATTTT	CAISEPETGGDTQYF
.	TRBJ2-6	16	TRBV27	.	TGTGCCAGCAGGTCAGGGGGGAGCTCTGGGGCCAACGTCCTGACTTTC	CASRSGGSSGANVLTF
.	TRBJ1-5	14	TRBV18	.	TGTGCCAGCTCACCAGTGCCAGGGAAGCAGCCCCAGCATTTT	CASSPVPGKQPQHF
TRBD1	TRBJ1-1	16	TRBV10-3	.	TGTGCCATCAGTGAGGACTCAGGGACAGGGATCGGTAAAGCTTTCTTT	CAISEDSGTGIGKAFF